Listed below are T cell receptor beta chains from one sample, sequenced in a study of cytomegalovirus exposure and HLA in healthy donors. Data came from immunoSEQ multiplex PCR; TCRdb stores just in-frame clones and leaves some out. The sample lists approximately 160,000 clones, 75% occurring once. The sample taken for sequencing was PBMCs. These receptors were obtained from a woman aged 45-59 years in good health and CMV-seropositive. CDR3s include the opening cysteine and the closing phenylalanine or tryptophan. D genes are given only for firm matches. The size entry is marked missing in some rows and otherwise reads once, few, many or a size class.

J gene,V gene,D gene,clone size,CDR3 DNA,CDR3 protein
TRBJ1-1,TRBV13,TRBD1,once,TGTGCCAGCAGCGAACGACAGGGTCTGAACACTGAAGCTTTCTTT,CASSERQGLNTEAFF
TRBJ1-1,TRBV7-3,NA,NA,TGTGCCAGCAGCTTAGCAGGGGTGGCGAACACTGAAGCTTTCTTT,CASSLAGVANTEAFF
TRBJ2-3,TRBV6-5,TRBD1,NA,TGTGCCAGCAGTTACGTGGGACAGGGGGCCGGAGGGGCCCAGTATTTT,CASSYVGQGAGGAQYF
TRBJ2-2,TRBV9,TRBD2,NA,TGTGCCAGCAGCGTAGCTCGAATAGCGGGGGGGCAGAACACCGGGGAGCTGTTTTTT,CASSVARIAGGQNTGELFF
TRBJ1-1,TRBV6-6,NA,NA,TGTGCCAGCACCCACGTGGGGGGGAGGACTGAAGCTTTCTTT,CASTHVGGRTEAFF
TRBJ2-1,TRBV19,TRBD2,NA,TGTGCCAGTTCTACTATGGCGGCGGGGGGTGGTGAGCAGTTCTTC,CASSTMAAGGGEQFF
TRBJ1-1,TRBV7-9,TRBD1,many,TGTGCCAGCAGCTTAGTGGGACAGGGTTGGACTGAAGCTTTCTTT,CASSLVGQGWTEAFF
TRBJ2-7,TRBV21-1,NA,NA,TGTGCCAGCAGCAAGGGGACAGGGGTTGGGTACGAGCAGTACTTC,CASSKGTGVGYEQYF
TRBJ1-2,TRBV4-2,TRBD1,NA,TGTGCCAGCAGCCCCCGGACAGGAGCCGACTATGGCTACACCTTC,CASSPRTGADYGYTF
TRBJ2-3,TRBV5-6,NA,NA,TGTGCCAGCAGCTGGACAGTCACGGGAGATACGCAGTATTTT,CASSWTVTGDTQYF
TRBJ2-5,TRBV6-1,TRBD1,NA,TGTGCCAGCAGGACGACAGGGAAGGATCAAGAGACCCAGTACTTC,CASRTTGKDQETQYF
TRBJ1-2,TRBV6-5,TRBD1,NA,TGTGCCAGCAGTTACGGTCAGGGGGCAGGTATCTATGGCTACACCTTC,CASSYGQGAGIYGYTF
TRBJ1-4,TRBV23-1,NA,NA,TGCGCCAGCAGTCAGGAGTGTCAGGGGACTAATGAAAAACTGTTTTTT,CASSQECQGTNEKLFF
TRBJ1-1,TRBV5-6,NA,NA,TGTGCCAGCAGTTTTACTCTGGTGGCTGAAGCTTTCTTT,CASSFTLVAEAFF
TRBJ1-1,TRBV6-5,NA,NA,TGTGCCAGCGTTCGGAACACTGAAGCTTTCTTT,CASVRNTEAFF
TRBJ2-7,TRBV1,NA,NA,TGCACCAGCAGTAACTATCCGGACAGAGTTCCTCCCTACGAGCAGTACTTC,CTSSNYPDRVPPYEQYF
TRBJ1-1,TRBV18,NA,NA,TGTGCCAGCTCACCGTCAGGGAGGATGAACACTGAAGCTTTCTTT,CASSPSGRMNTEAFF
TRBJ1-2,TRBV4-1,NA,NA,TGCGCCAGCAGCCCAGGGGTCGGGAATAACTATGGCTACACCTTC,CASSPGVGNNYGYTF
TRBJ1-1,TRBV6-1,NA,few,TGTGCCAGCAGTGTCCAGGGGAACACTGAAGCTTTCTTT,CASSVQGNTEAFF
TRBJ2-5,TRBV2,NA,NA,TGTGCCAGCAGTGAACTAGCGAGACAGGGGACCCAGTACTTC,CASSELARQGTQYF
TRBJ2-3,TRBV7-9,NA,NA,TGTGCCAGCAGCTTTTCGCGCTTGGTGGCTAGCGGCACAGATACGCAGTATTTT,CASSFSRLVASGTDTQYF
TRBJ1-5,TRBV10-3,NA,once,TGTGCCATCAGTGACCAGGGAGGGGGGAGCAATCAGCCCCAGCATTTT,CAISDQGGGSNQPQHF
TRBJ1-1,TRBV18,NA,NA,TGTGCCAGCTCACCTATAGTTGACACTGAAGCTTTCTTT,CASSPIVDTEAFF
TRBJ1-1,TRBV7-9,TRBD1,NA,TGTGCCAGCAGCGAGTGGGACAGAGAGAACACTGAAGCTTTCTTT,CASSEWDRENTEAFF
TRBJ1-6,TRBV19,TRBD1,NA,TGTGCCAGTAGTCGGACAGGGGCTTCACCCCTCCACTTT,CASSRTGASPLHF
TRBJ2-2,TRBV4-1,TRBD1,NA,TGCGCCAGCAGCCTGGGGACAGGGAACACCGGGGAGCTGTTTTTT,CASSLGTGNTGELFF
TRBJ2-2,TRBV27,NA,few,TGTGCCAGCAGTTTACAGGAGGGCGGGGAGCTGTTTTTT,CASSLQEGGELFF
TRBJ1-1,TRBV6-5,NA,NA,TGTGCCAGCAGTGAACCGGGTTTTTCGTTACTCTCTTTCTTT,CASSEPGFSLLSFF
TRBJ1-5,TRBV30,NA,NA,TGTGCCTGGAGTGTGAACAGGGGCAATCAGCCCCAGCATTTT,CAWSVNRGNQPQHF
TRBJ2-3,TRBV27,TRBD2,NA,TGTGCCAGCAGGGTGTCAGGGACTAGCGGGCGTGATACGCAGTATTTT,CASRVSGTSGRDTQYF
TRBJ1-2,TRBV6-1,NA,NA,TGTGCCAGCAGTGAAAGGCGGGGCTACACCTTC,CASSERRGYTF
TRBJ1-5,TRBV2,NA,few,TGTGCCAGCAGTGACAAGAGTAGCAATCAGCCCCAGCATTTT,CASSDKSSNQPQHF
TRBJ2-2,TRBV6-6,TRBD2,NA,TGTGCCAGCAGCCAGACCCTAGCGGGGGCCGGGGAGCTGTTTTTT,CASSQTLAGAGELFF
TRBJ2-5,TRBV6-5,NA,NA,TGTGCCAGCAGTTATGGGGACTTGTACCAAGAGACCCAGTACTTC,CASSYGDLYQETQYF
TRBJ1-3,TRBV15,NA,NA,TGTGCCACCAGCAGAGAGGGAGGGCGCTCTGGAAACACCATATATTTT,CATSREGGRSGNTIYF
TRBJ2-1,TRBV5-1,TRBD1,NA,TGCGCCAGCAGCTTGTTGGGACAGGGGGCTCGGGAGCAGTTCTTC,CASSLLGQGAREQFF
TRBJ2-2,TRBV7-8,TRBD2,NA,TGTGCCAGCAACCCCCGTCGGCTAGCGGGGCCCCGGGACACCGGGGAGCTGTTTTTT,CASNPRRLAGPRDTGELFF
TRBJ2-1,TRBV27,TRBD2,NA,TGTGCCAGCAGTCCCCGAGCTAGCGGATCCTACAATGAGCAGTTCTTC,CASSPRASGSYNEQFF
TRBJ2-2,TRBV7-3,NA,NA,TGTGCCAGCAGCGCCTCCGGGATCACCGGGGAGCTGTTTTTT,CASSASGITGELFF
TRBJ1-1,TRBV19,NA,NA,TGTGCCAGTAGCCTAAATAACCCGAACACTGAAGCTTTCTTT,CASSLNNPNTEAFF
TRBJ2-2,TRBV9,NA,NA,TGTGCCAGCAGCAGGGGCCAGAGCACCGGGGAGCTGTTTTTT,CASSRGQSTGELFF
TRBJ1-2,TRBV5-5,NA,few,TGTGCCAGCAGCTTGTATTTAGGGGAAAACTATGGCTACACCTTC,CASSLYLGENYGYTF
TRBJ1-2,TRBV11-2,NA,NA,TGTGCCAGCAGCTTTTCCGGGAAATATGGCTACACCTTC,CASSFSGKYGYTF
TRBJ2-6,TRBV7-6,NA,NA,TGTGCCAGCAGCGGGGTAGCGTCTTTCGCTGGGGCCAACGTCCTGACTTTC,CASSGVASFAGANVLTF
TRBJ2-5,TRBV2,NA,NA,TGTGCCAGCAGTGATATTCAAGAGACCCAGTACTTC,CASSDIQETQYF
TRBJ1-6,TRBV6-1,NA,NA,TGTGCCAGCAGTGAATTAGCTACGGCTACTCTCCCCCTCCACTTT,CASSELATATLPLHF
TRBJ2-5,TRBV6-1,TRBD1,NA,TGTGCCAGCAGCCGACAGGGAGAGACCCAGTACTTC,CASSRQGETQYF
TRBJ2-7,TRBV6-5,TRBD1,NA,TGTGCCAGCAGTTTAACCGGGACAGGCACCTACGAGCAGTACTTC,CASSLTGTGTYEQYF
TRBJ2-7,TRBV13,NA,once,TGTGCCAGCAGCCACTATGCCTATAAGACCGAGCAGTACTTC,CASSHYAYKTEQYF
TRBJ2-7,TRBV10-3,TRBD1,NA,TGTGCCATCAGTGGTGAGACAGGGGAATCCTACGAGCAGTACTTC,CAISGETGESYEQYF
TRBJ2-7,TRBV6-1,TRBD2,NA,TGTGCCAGCAGTGAAGCTACTAGCGGACCCTACGAGCAGTACTTC,CASSEATSGPYEQYF
TRBJ2-7,TRBV5-1,TRBD1,NA,TGCGCCAGCAGCTTGGGAAGGGCAGGGGGTAACTACGAGCAGTACTTC,CASSLGRAGGNYEQYF
TRBJ2-7,TRBV14,TRBD2,NA,TGTGCCCCCTATCGGGGGGGGTGTTTCCACGAGCAGTACTTC,CAPYRGGCFHEQYF
TRBJ2-3,TRBV6-1,TRBD2,few,TGTGCCAGCAGCCCGGGGGGGCGTAGCACAGATACGCAGTATTTT,CASSPGGRSTDTQYF
TRBJ2-1,TRBV7-9,NA,NA,TGTGCCAGCAGCTTTTCAGAAAAGAATGAGCAGTTCTTC,CASSFSEKNEQFF